Described below is a single T cell receptor beta chain sequence and its context. 60 Vbeta and 13 Jbeta primers were used in PCR. Libraries were prepared by immunoSEQ multiplex PCR; TCRdb keeps only in-frame clonotypes and omits some of them. The data contain about 140,000 clones, less than 85% of them singletons. Though nominally healthy at sampling, donors likely had unrecorded immune exposures. V gave up 4 bases and J gave up 5 bases, with 11 bases separating them. This CDR3 region has 13 residues. The germline CDR1 and CDR2 sequences are MNHNS and SASEGT. This entry comes from a study of cytomegalovirus exposure and HLA in healthy donors. Looking at the study overall: HLA-typed donors contributed some 77 million unique TCRs, which were held in an early data release.

The receptor's source is a woman between 50 and 59 years old in good health and CMV-seropositive. The specimen sequenced was PBMCs. The chain has TRBV6-1 and TRBJ1-2; no definite D call. The CDR3 sequence is CASSATDLYGYTF. CDR3 DNA: TGTGCCAGCAGTGCTACTGATTTGTATGGCTACACCTTC.